This T cell receptor (beta chain) came from a study of neurological immune-mediated disorders. As for time point: longitudinal time-point 2. Looked up from germline, CDR1 is SGHTA and CDR2 is FQGNSA. Trimming pared 5 bases from V and 1 base from J, leaving 12 bases between. This CDR3 has 14 residues. In this sample, this clonotype turned up many times. A 10-nucleotide random UMI tagged transcripts in template-switch 5'RACE cDNA synthesis. In every sequencing run, more than 170 million TCR-beta sequences were generated from 15-18 subjects. In TCRdb, the 5' RACE reads were re-called with MiXCR into one record per CDR3 protein. Of some 87,000 distinct CDR3 sequences listed, about 13% were seen once; the top ten hold 5%.

Sequenced: PBMCs. The receptor comes from a female donor with HTLV-1-associated myelopathy (HAM/TSP). The gene calls are TRBV7-2 and TRBJ2-7, with D perhaps matching TRBD2 (5 bases). CDR3 loop: CASSRAGRSYEQYF. DNA for the CDR3: TGTGCCAGCAGCCGCGCGGGCAGATCCTACGAGCAGTACTTC.